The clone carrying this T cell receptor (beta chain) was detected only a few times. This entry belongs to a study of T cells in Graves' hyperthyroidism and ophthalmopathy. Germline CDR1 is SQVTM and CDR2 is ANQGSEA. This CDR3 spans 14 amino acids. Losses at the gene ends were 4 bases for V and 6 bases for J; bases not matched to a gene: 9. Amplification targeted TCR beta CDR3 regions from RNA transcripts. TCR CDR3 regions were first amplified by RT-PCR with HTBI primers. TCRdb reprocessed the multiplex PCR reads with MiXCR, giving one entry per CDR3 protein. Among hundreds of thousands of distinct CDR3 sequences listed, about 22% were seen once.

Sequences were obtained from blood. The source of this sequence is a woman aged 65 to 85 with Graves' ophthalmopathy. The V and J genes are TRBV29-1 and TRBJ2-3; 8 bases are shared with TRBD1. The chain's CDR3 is CSVVGTGGSDTQYF. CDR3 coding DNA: TGCAGCGTTGTAGGGACAGGTGGATCTGATACGCAGTATTTT.